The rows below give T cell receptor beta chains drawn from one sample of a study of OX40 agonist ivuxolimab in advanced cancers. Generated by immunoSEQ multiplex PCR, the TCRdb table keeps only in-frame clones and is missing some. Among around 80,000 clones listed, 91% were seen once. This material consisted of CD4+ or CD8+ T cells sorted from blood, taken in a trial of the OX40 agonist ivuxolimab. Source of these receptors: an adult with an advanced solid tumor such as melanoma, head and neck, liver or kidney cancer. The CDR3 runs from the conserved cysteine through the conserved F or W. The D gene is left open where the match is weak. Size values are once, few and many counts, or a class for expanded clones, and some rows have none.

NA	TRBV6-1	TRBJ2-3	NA	TGTGCCAGCAGTGAAGGGGGGTCAACAGATACGCAGTATTTT	CASSEGGSTDTQYF
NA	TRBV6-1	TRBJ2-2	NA	TGTGCCAGCAGTGAAGTCACACCCGGGGAGCTGTTTTTT	CASSEVTPGELFF
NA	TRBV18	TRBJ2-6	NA	TGTGCCAGCTCCCGCACCAGAGGGACTGGGGCCAACGTCCTGACTTTC	CASSRTRGTGANVLTF
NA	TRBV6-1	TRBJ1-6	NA	TGTGCCAGCAGTGGGGGCTCGGGGAATTCACCCCTCCACTTT	CASSGGSGNSPLHF
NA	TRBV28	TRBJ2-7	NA	TGTGCCAGCCGCCCTTTGGGGACACCGAGCTCCTACGAGCAGTACTTC	CASRPLGTPSSYEQYF
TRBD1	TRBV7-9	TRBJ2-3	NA	TGTGCCAGCAGCTTAGCGGGACAGGGATATACGCAGTATTTT	CASSLAGQGYTQYF
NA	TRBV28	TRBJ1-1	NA	TGTGCCAGCAGTTTTTGGGGGGTTAACACTGAAGCTTTCTTT	CASSFWGVNTEAFF
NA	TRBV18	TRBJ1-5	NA	TGTGCCAGCTCACCGGAAAACGGCAATCAGCCCCAGCATTTT	CASSPENGNQPQHF
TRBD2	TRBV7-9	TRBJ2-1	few	TGTGCCAGCAGCCCCCGGACTAGCGGGAGATCCTTTTCCTACAATGAGCAGTTCTTC	CASSPRTSGRSFSYNEQFF
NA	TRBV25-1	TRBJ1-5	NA	TGTGCCAGCAGTGAATCAGGAAGCAATCAGCCCCAGCATTTT	CASSESGSNQPQHF
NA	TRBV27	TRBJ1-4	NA	TGTGCCAGCAGTTTTATGGGGTCAAATGAAAAACTGTTTTTT	CASSFMGSNEKLFF
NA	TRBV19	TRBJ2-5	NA	TGTGCCAGTAGTACGGGTCCCGGGATCGGAGAGACCCAGTACTTC	CASSTGPGIGETQYF
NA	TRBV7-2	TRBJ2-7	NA	TGTGCCAGCAGCTTAGGTGGAGCCCACTACGAGCAGTACTTC	CASSLGGAHYEQYF
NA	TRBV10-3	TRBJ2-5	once	TGTGCCATCAGCCCGGGACACCTCCAAGAGACCCAGTACTTC	CAISPGHLQETQYF